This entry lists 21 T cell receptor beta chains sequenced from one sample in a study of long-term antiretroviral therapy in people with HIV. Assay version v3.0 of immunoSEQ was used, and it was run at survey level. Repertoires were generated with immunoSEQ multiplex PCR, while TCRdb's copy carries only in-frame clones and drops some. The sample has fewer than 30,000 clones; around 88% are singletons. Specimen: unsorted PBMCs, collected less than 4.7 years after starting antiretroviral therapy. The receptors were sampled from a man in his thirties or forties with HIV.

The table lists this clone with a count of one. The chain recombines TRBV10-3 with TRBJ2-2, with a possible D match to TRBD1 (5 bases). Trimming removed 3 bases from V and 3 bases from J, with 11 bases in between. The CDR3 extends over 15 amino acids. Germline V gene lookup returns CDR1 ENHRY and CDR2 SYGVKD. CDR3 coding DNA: TGTGCCATCAGTGATCGGCAGGGATACACCGGGGAGCTGTTTTTT. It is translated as CAISDRQGYTGELFF.

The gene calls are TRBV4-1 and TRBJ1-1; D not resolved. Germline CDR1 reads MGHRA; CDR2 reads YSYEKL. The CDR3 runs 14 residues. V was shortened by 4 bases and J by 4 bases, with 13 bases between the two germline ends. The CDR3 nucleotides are TGCGCCAGCAGCCCGTCTGGGCCTGGCACTGAAGCTTTCTTT. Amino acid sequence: CASSPSGPGTEAFF.

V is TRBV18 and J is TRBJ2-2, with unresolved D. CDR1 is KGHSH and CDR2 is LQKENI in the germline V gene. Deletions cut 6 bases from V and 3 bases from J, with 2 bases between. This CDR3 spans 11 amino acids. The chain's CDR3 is CASSDTGELFF. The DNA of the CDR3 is TGTGCCAGCTCGGACACCGGGGAGCTGTTTTTT.

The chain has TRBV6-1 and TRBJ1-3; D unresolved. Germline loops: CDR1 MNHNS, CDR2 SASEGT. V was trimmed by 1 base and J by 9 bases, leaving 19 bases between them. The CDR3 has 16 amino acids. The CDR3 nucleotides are TGTGCCAGCAGTGAAGAGGGCCAGGCGGTCGTTGGCACCATATATTTT. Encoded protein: CASSEEGQAVVGTIYF.

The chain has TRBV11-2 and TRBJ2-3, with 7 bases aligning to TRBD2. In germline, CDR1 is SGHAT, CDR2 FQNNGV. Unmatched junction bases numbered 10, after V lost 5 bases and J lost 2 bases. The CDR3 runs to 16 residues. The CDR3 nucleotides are TGTGCCAGCAGCCCCGGGACTATCTCCCTCACAGATACGCAGTATTTT. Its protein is CASSPGTISLTDTQYF.

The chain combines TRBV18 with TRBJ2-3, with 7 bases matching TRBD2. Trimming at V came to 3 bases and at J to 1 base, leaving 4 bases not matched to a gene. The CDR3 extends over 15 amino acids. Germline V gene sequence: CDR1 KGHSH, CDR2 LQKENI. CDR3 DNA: TGTGCCAGCTCACCCAAGGCGGGGGGCACAGATACGCAGTATTTT. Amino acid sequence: CASSPKAGGTDTQYF.

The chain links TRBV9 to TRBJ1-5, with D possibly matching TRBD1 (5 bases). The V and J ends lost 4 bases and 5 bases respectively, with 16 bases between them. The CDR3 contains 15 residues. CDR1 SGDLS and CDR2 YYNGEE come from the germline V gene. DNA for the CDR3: TGTGCCAGCAGCCCCCGGGGCAGTCCAGATCAGCCCCAGCATTTT. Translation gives CASSPRGSPDQPQHF.

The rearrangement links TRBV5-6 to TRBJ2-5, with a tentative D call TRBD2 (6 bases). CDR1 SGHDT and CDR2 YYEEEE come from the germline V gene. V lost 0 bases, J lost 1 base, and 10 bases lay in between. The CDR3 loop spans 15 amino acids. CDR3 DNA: TGTGCCAGCAGCTTGGTCGGGAGATCCCAAGAGACCCAGTACTTC. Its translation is CASSLVGRSQETQYF.

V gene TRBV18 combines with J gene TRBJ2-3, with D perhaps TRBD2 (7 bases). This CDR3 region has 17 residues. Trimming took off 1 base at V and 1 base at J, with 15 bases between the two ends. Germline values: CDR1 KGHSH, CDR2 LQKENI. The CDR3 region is CASSPLGGPSRTDTQYF. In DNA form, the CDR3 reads TGTGCCAGCTCACCACTGGGGGGGCCCTCCCGCACAGATACGCAGTATTTT.

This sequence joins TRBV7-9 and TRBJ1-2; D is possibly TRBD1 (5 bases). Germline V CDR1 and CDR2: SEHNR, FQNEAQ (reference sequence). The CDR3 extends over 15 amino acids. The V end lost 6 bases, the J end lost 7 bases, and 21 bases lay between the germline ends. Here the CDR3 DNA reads TGTGCCAGCAGGCCCGGGACCGAGTTCTTCGTTGGCTACACCTTC. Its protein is CASRPGTEFFVGYTF. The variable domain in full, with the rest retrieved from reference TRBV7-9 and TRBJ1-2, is DTGVSQNPRHKITKRGQNVTFRCDPISEHNRLYWYRQTLGQGPEFLTYFQNEAQLEKSRLLSDRFSAERPKGSFSTLEIQRTEQGDSAMYLCASRPGTEFFVGYTFGSGTRLTVV.

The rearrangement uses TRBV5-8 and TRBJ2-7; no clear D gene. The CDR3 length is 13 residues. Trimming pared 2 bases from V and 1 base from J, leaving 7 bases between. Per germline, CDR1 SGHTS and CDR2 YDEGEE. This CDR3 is CASSFGFSYEQYF. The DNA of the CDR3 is TGTGCCAGCAGCTTTGGGTTTTCCTACGAGCAGTACTTC.

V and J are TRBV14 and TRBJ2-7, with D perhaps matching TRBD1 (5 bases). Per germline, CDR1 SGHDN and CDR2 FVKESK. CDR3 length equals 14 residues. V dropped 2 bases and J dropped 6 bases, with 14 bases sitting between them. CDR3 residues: CASSQSDSLIEQYF. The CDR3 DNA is TGTGCCAGCAGCCAATCCGACAGCCTGATCGAGCAGTACTTC.

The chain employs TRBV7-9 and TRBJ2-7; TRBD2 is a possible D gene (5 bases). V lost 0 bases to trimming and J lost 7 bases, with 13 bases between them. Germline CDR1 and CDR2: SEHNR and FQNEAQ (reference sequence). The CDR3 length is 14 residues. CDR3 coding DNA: TGTGCCAGCAGCTTAGCCGGACGGGGTTGGGAGCAGTACTTC. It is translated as CASSLAGRGWEQYF.

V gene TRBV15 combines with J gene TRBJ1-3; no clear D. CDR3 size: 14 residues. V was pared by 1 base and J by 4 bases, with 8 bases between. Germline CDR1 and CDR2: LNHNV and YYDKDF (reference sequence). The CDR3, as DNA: TGTGCCACCAGCAGAGGCAGTTTCGGAAACACCATATATTTT. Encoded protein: CATSRGSFGNTIYF.

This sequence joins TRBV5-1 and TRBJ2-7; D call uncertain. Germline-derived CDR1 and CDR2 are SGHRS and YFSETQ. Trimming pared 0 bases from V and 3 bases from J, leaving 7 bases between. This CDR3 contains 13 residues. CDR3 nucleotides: TGCGCCAGCAGCTTGGAGGCATTCTACGAGCAGTACTTC. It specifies CASSLEAFYEQYF.

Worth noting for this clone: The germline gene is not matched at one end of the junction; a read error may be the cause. The CDR3 nucleotides are TGTGCCTGCAGGGACAGTCCCAATCAGCCCCAGCATTTT. Translated: CACRDSPNQPQHF. J is TRBJ1-5 and V is TRBV6-1, with TRBD1 identical over 7 bases. The CDR3 runs 13 residues. The V gene's germline CDR1 is MNHNS and CDR2 SASEGT.

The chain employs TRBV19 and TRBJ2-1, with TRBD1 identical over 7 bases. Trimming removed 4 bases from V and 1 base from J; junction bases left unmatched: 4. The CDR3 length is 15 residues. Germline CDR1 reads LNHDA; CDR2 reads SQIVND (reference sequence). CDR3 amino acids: CASSSSGGSYNEQFF. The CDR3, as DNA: TGTGCCAGTAGTAGCTCAGGGGGTTCCTACAATGAGCAGTTCTTC.

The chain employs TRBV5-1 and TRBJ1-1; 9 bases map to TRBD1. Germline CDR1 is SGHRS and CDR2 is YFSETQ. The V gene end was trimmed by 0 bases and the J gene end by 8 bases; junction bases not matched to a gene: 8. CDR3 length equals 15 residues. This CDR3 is CASSLVGTGREEAFF. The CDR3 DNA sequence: TGCGCCAGCAGCTTGGTTGGGACAGGGAGGGAAGAAGCTTTCTTT.

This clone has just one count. This chain's CDR3 is CASSQTSTGPGNTIYF. The CDR3 nucleotides read TGTGCCAGTAGTCAAACGTCGACAGGGCCTGGAAACACCATATATTTT. The chain is built from TRBV19 and TRBJ1-3; 7 bases match TRBD1. Germline V lookup: CDR1 LNHDA, CDR2 SQIVND (reference sequence). The ends lost 5 bases at V and 2 bases at J; junction bases unmatched: 9. The CDR3 contains 16 residues.

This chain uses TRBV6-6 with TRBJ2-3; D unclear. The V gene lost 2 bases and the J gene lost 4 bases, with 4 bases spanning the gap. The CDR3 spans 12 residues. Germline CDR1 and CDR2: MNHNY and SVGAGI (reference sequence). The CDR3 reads CASSYNADTQYF. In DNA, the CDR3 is TGTGCCAGCAGTTACAACGCAGATACGCAGTATTTT.

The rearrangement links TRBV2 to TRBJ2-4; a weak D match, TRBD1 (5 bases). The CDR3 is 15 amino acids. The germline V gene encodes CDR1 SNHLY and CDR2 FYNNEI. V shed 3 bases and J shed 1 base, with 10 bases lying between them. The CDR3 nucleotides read TGTGCCAGCAGTGAGGAATGGGGCGCCAAAAACATTCAGTACTTC. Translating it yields CASSEEWGAKNIQYF. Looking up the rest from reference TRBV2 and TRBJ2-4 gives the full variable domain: EPEVTQTPSHQVTQMGQEVILRCVPISNHLYFYWYRQILGQKVEFLVSFYNNEISEKSEIFDDQFSVERPDGSNFTLKIRSTKLEDSAMYFCASSEEWGAKNIQYFGAGTRLSVL.